This TCR beta chain was sequenced during a study of early T cells in non-severe SARS-CoV-2 infection. Study overall: Bulk RNA from unsorted whole blood was sequenced; chains were unpaired.

The protocol attached unique molecular identifiers to individual cDNA molecules. TCRdb fed the 5' RACE reads into MiXCR, producing one record per CDR3 protein. Altogether 20,000 to 25,000 distinct CDR3 sequences are present, less than 7.5% being singletons, with the ten largest covering more than 14%. This specimen was whole blood, taken at baseline. The receptor was derived from an adult who was a healthcare worker with PCR-confirmed SARS-CoV-2 infection or an uninfected control (not recorded which).

CDR3 residues: CASSISGGPHGYTF. The CDR3 DNA is TGTGCCAGCAGTATTTCAGGGGGTCCCCATGGCTACACCTTC. The chain joins TRBV27 to TRBJ1-2, with 7 bases aligning to TRBD1. Germline V CDR1 and CDR2: MNHEY, SMNVEV (reference sequence). With V trimmed by 5 bases and J by 6 bases, 9 bases remained unmatched. This CDR3 has 14 amino acids.